This TCR beta chain was sequenced in a study of shared clonotypes between healthy human individuals. There are a few counts of this clone. Some clones are missing from TCRdb's copy, which holds only in-frame ones; the method was immunoSEQ multiplex PCR. Counted here are millions of clones, just over 90% occurring once; the ten biggest clones make up around 0.15%. The V gene's germline CDR1 is SQVTM and CDR2 ANQGSEA. The CDR3 is 14 amino acids. Germline trimming cut 4 bases from V and 5 bases from J; bases unmatched to any gene: 9. This clonotype was sampled from a man aged 18-30 years in good health. Sequencing was done on a sample of naive CD4+ T cells sorted from blood. Subset given: CD45RA+ positively selected. The rearrangement joins TRBV29-1 to TRBJ1-1, with 8 bases fitting TRBD1. The CDR3 nucleotides read TGCAGCGTTGGGTGGCAGGGGGCATGGACTGAAGCTTTCTTT. Amino acid sequence: CSVGWQGAWTEAFF. Combining the CDR3 with reference TRBV29-1 and TRBJ1-1 gives the whole variable domain SAVISQKPSRDICQRGTSLTIQCQVDSQVTMMFWYRQQPGQSLTLIATANQGSEATYESGFVIDKFPISRPNLTFSTLTVSNMSPEDSSIYLCSVGWQGAWTEAFFGQGTRLTVV.